A selection of T cell receptor beta chains follows, all from one sample in a study of identical twins. MiXCR, run by TCRdb on the 5' RACE reads, gives a single entry per CDR3 protein. The data contain about 520,000 distinct CDR3 sequences, 20% to 25% of them singletons. These data were also reused for a study on T cells expressing NK-cell markers.

Sequenced sample: CD4+ T cells sorted from blood. Source of these receptors: a woman under 30 in good health. The CDR3 runs from the conserved cysteine through the conserved F or W. Fields, in order: V gene, clone size, J gene, D gene, CDR3 DNA, CDR3 protein. A D gene is named only where the DNA matches it firmly. Expanded clones get a size class; other rows say once, few or many, or leave the size out.

TRBV7-9	few	TRBJ1-2	TRBD1	TGTGCCAGCACCGGACAGGGGCGCAGCTATGGCTACACCTTC	CASTGQGRSYGYTF
TRBV12-3/TRBV12-4	many	TRBJ2-1	-	TGTGCCAGCAGTAGGGGGGTGGAGCAGTTCTTC	CASSRGVEQFF
TRBV4-2	-	TRBJ2-1	-	TGTGCCAGCAGGCGCCTTCGAGGGGGAGACCACACCTACAATGAGCAGTTCTTC	CASRRLRGGDHTYNEQFF
TRBV20-1	many	TRBJ2-7	-	TGCAGTGCTCTCCGGGACTCGAACTACGAGCAGTACTTC	CSALRDSNYEQYF
TRBV10-3	-	TRBJ2-1	TRBD2	TGTGCCTTTGGGGACTACTACAATGAGCAGTTCTTC	CAFGDYYNEQFF
TRBV29-1	few	TRBJ2-1	TRBD2	TGCAGCGTTATGAGCGGGAGTCGGTACAATGAGCAGTTCTTC	CSVMSGSRYNEQFF
TRBV4-1	-	TRBJ1-2	TRBD1	TGCGCCAGCAGCCAACAGGGGGGGAGTCCTGGCTACACCTTC	CASSQQGGSPGYTF
TRBV5-4	-	TRBJ2-3	TRBD2	TGTGCCACATCACTAGCGGGAGGTTCAGATACGCAGTATTTT	CATSLAGGSDTQYF
TRBV12-3/TRBV12-4	few	TRBJ2-2	-	TGTGCCAGCAGTTTCATAGACACCGGGGAGCTGTTTTTT	CASSFIDTGELFF
TRBV12-3/TRBV12-4	-	TRBJ1-2	TRBD1	TGTGCCAGCACCCATGACAGGGCCGGCTACACCTTC	CASTHDRAGYTF
TRBV6-1	-	TRBJ2-2	TRBD2	TGTGCCAGCACCCTTACTAGCGGGGGGGCGAACACCGGGGAGCTGTTTTTT	CASTLTSGGANTGELFF
TRBV5-1	-	TRBJ2-5	-	TGCGCCAGCAGCTTGGCCCGGGGGCGCGAAGAGACCCAGTACTTC	CASSLARGREETQYF
TRBV5-1	-	TRBJ2-1	TRBD2	TGCGCCAGCAGCTTGTTAGCGGGAGAGTCCAATGAGCAGTTCTTC	CASSLLAGESNEQFF